The clone carrying this TCR beta chain was observed once. No antigen is known for it. The CDR3 sequence is 15 residues long. Germline-derived CDR1 and CDR2 are SGHVS and FNYEAQ. V dropped 4 bases and J dropped 0 bases, with 13 bases sitting between them. Treatment here: roughly ten-day PBMC culture with coronavirus spike peptide pools or control peptides (ViraFEST assay). With peptide pools, ViraFEST first expanded antigen-specific T cells and afterwards sequenced their TCRs. The medium had half its volume replaced with fresh IL-2 medium on days 3 and 7. The data originate from a study of vaccination and CD4 T cells after COVID-19. Study information: Median time from second vaccine dose to sampling was over 55 days (14 to 241).

The assay that was used to sequence DNA from cultured CD4+ T cells was the Oncomine TCR Beta short-read assay. TCRdb reprocessed the PCR reads via MiXCR and lists one record per CDR3 protein. Among some 20,000 distinct CDR3 sequences listed, over 45% were seen once. The V call is TRBV7-6, the J call TRBJ2-7; a weak D match, TRBD2 (5 bases). The receptor's source is a human donor with COVID-19. Sequenced: cultured CD4+ T cells from blood. The CDR3 loop reads CASSSVGGSSYEQYF. CDR3 DNA sequence: TGTGCCAGCAGCTCCGTGGGCGGGTCCTCCTACGAGCAGTACTTC.